Each of the 17 T cell receptor beta chains below was sequenced from the same sample in a study of T cells in Graves' hyperthyroidism and ophthalmopathy. Amplification targeted TCR beta CDR3 regions from RNA transcripts. A set of HTBI primers served as the primers for a first-round RT-PCR of the TCR CDR3. Via MiXCR, TCRdb re-called the multiplex PCR reads, giving one row per CDR3 protein. Here the sample spans around 380,000 distinct CDR3 sequences, roughly 14% being singletons. Sequenced input: blood. Receptors originate from a man aged 25 to 45 with Graves' hyperthyroidism that later progressed to Graves' ophthalmopathy.

This clonotype was picked up many times. This chain joins TRBV28 and TRBJ1-4; 8 nucleotides line up with TRBD1. CDR1 is MDHEN, CDR2 SYDVKM, per germline. V lost 8 bases to trimming and J lost 7 bases; unmatched junction nucleotides: 12. The CDR3 sequence is 15 residues long. For the CDR3, the DNA is TGTGCCAGCTCCCCGGTGGGGCAGGGGGCTGAAAAACTGTTTTTT. Its protein is CASSPVGQGAEKLFF.

The rearrangement joins TRBV27 to TRBJ2-1; TRBD1 agrees at 9 bases. This CDR3 has 13 residues. V shed 5 bases and J 7 bases; nucleotides not matched to a gene: 3. Germline CDR1 is MNHEY and CDR2 is SMNVEV (reference sequence). DNA for the CDR3: TGTGCCAGCAGTCCAGACAGGGGGAATGAGCAGTTCTTC. Its translation: CASSPDRGNEQFF.

This clonotype was found many times. CDR3 in amino acids: CASSESSSYEQYF. The CDR3 region has the DNA TGTGCCAGCAGTGAATCTTCCTCCTACGAGCAGTACTTC. This sequence joins TRBV6-1 and TRBJ2-7; D gene ambiguous. Trimming removed 2 bases at V and 0 bases at J, with 5 bases between. Germline values: CDR1 MNHNS, CDR2 SASEGT. The CDR3 is 13 residues long.

This clonotype was picked up many times. This chain connects TRBV7-8 to TRBJ1-5; D ambiguous. This CDR3 has 17 amino acids. In germline, CDR1 is SGHVS, CDR2 FQNEAQ. V lost 1 base and J lost 4, with 17 bases in between. For the CDR3, the DNA is TGTGCCAGCAGCTTAGGACGGTGGGGTTTTCAAAATCAGCCCCAGCATTTT. Residues: CASSLGRWGFQNQPQHF.

This chain uses TRBV4-2 with TRBJ1-2; D is unclear. The germline gives CDR1 LGHNA, CDR2 YNFKEQ. The V and J ends lost 0 bases and 8 bases respectively, with 13 bases between them. The CDR3 consists of 14 residues. CDR3 in amino acids: CASSQDVGKSGYTF. In nucleotides, the CDR3 is TGTGCCAGCAGCCAAGATGTAGGGAAGTCCGGCTACACCTTC.

The sample holds many counts of this clonotype. This chain connects TRBV7-9 to TRBJ2-1; no reliable D call. The germline gives CDR1 SEHNR, CDR2 FQNEAQ (reference sequence). The CDR3 has 16 residues. The V end lost 5 bases, the J end lost 2 bases, and 16 bases lay between the germline ends. The CDR3 DNA follows: TGTGCCAGCAGCGAAACGCGGACGCCCGCCTACAATGAGCAGTTCTTC. Its translation is CASSETRTPAYNEQFF.

The gene calls are TRBV6-1 and TRBJ1-1, with TRBD1 identical over 7 bases. The CDR3 runs 14 residues. The V gene end was trimmed by 5 bases and the J gene end by 5 bases; junction bases not matched to a gene: 8. Germline loops: CDR1 MNHNS, CDR2 SASEGT. CDR3 protein: CASSPRQGVTEAFF. CDR3 DNA: TGTGCCAGCAGTCCGCGACAGGGAGTTACTGAAGCTTTCTTT.

This clonotype was seen repeatedly, ten times or more. The chain employs TRBV18 and TRBJ2-7, with TRBD1 matching 8 bases. The trim removed 5 bases at V and 3 bases at J, leaving 6 bases unmatched. This CDR3 is 14 amino acids long. Germline V CDR1 and CDR2: KGHSH, LQKENI. Here the CDR3 reads CASSSDRGGYEQYF. The CDR3 DNA reads TGTGCCAGCTCATCCGACAGGGGTGGCTACGAGCAGTACTTC.

Comment on this clonotype: A much larger clone lies a single base off, so this may be a read error. The conserved phenylalanine or tryptophan normally closing the CDR3 is absent here, so this likely arose from a read error. CDR3 nucleotides: TGTGCCACCAGTGATTCTCCGGGACAGGGGCCTGGGGCCAACGTCCTGACTCTC. Its protein is CATSDSPGQGPGANVLTL. V and J are TRBV24-1 and TRBJ2-6, with 10 bases aligning to TRBD1. V was clipped by 2 bases and J by 2 bases; unmatched bases: 5. CDR1 and CDR2 (germline): KGHDR, SFDVKD. The CDR3 is 18 residues long.

This clonotype was detected ten times or more. The J gene is TRBJ2-3, the V gene TRBV9; 8 bases match TRBD1. There are 18 residues in the CDR3. From germline, CDR1 is SGDLS and CDR2 YYNGEE. V lost 0 bases to trimming and J lost 0 bases; unmatched junction nucleotides: 9. The CDR3 nucleotides read TGTGCCAGCAGCGTAGCCCGGACAGGGAGGCTCAGCACAGATACGCAGTATTTT. It yields the protein CASSVARTGRLSTDTQYF.

This clonotype was recorded at least ten times. The V call is TRBV5-1, the J call TRBJ1-1, with 8 bases identical to TRBD1. The J segment lost 10 bases and the V segment lost 2 bases, leaving 7 bases of the junction unmatched. The CDR3 extends over 13 amino acids. Per germline, CDR1 SGHRS and CDR2 YFSETQ. CDR3 sequence (DNA): TGCGCCAGCAGCTTCCAGGGGGCGGATGTAGCTTTCTTT. Translated: CASSFQGADVAFF. Looking up the rest from reference TRBV5-1 and TRBJ1-1 gives the full variable domain: KAGVTQTPRYLIKTRGQQVTLSCSPISGHRSVSWYQQTPGQGLQFLFEYFSETQRNKGNFPGRFSGRQFSNSRSEMNVSTLELGDSALYLCASSFQGADVAFFGQGTRLTVV.

Comment on this clonotype: In this CDR3 the conserved last residue, phenylalanine or tryptophan, is missing, so a read error is likely. V gene TRBV19 combines with J gene TRBJ1-2; D not resolved. The CDR3 extends over 14 amino acids. Germline V gene data show CDR1 as LNHDA and CDR2 as SQIVND (reference sequence). The V end lost 5 bases, the J end lost 3 bases, and 13 bases lay between the germline ends. The CDR3 DNA sequence: TGTGCCAGTAGTCAGCCCGGGATTTACTATGGCTACACCCTC. Protein product: CASSQPGIYYGYTL.

This clonotype was detected ten times or more. The chain has TRBV20-1 and TRBJ1-5, with D possibly TRBD1 on 5 matching bases. The CDR3 runs 13 residues. V shed 4 bases and J shed 4 bases, with 11 bases lying between them. CDR1 and CDR2 (germline): DFQATT, SNEGSKA (reference sequence). This chain's CDR3 is CSANRSPNQPQHF. DNA of the CDR3: TGCAGTGCTAACAGGTCCCCTAATCAGCCCCAGCATTTT.

This clonotype was seen only a few times. The V call is TRBV20-1, the J call TRBJ1-1, with 7 nucleotides matching TRBD1. This CDR3 has 16 residues. Looked up from germline, CDR1 is DFQATT and CDR2 is SNEGSKA (reference sequence). The V gene end was trimmed by 2 bases and the J gene end by 0 bases; junction bases not matched to a gene: 9. The CDR3: CSARQTGANVNTEAFF. In DNA form, the CDR3 reads TGCAGTGCTAGACAAACAGGGGCCAACGTGAACACTGAAGCTTTCTTT.

This chain connects TRBV4-1 to TRBJ1-3; D perhaps matches TRBD1 (6 bases). Deletions cut 3 bases from V and 0 bases from J, with 15 bases between. The CDR3 sequence is 17 residues long. CDR1 is MGHRA and CDR2 is YSYEKL in the germline V gene. CDR3 nucleotide sequence: TGCGCCAGCAGCCATTCCAGGGGCCGTCCCTCTGGAAACACCATATATTTT. It translates to CASSHSRGRPSGNTIYF.

This clonotype was recorded many times. The V and J genes are TRBV11-2 and TRBJ2-3; D ambiguous. The ends were cut back, 0 bases at V and 2 bases at J, with 6 bases in the middle. Germline-derived CDR1 and CDR2 are SGHAT and FQNNGV. The CDR3 contains 14 residues. The CDR3 protein is CASSLDRLTDTQYF. The CDR3, as DNA: TGTGCCAGCAGCTTAGATCGTCTCACAGATACGCAGTATTTT.

Note on this clonotype: The junction departs from germline at one end; a sequencing error may be responsible. The rearrangement uses TRBV6-1 and TRBJ1-2; D ambiguous. Germline V lookup: CDR1 MNHNS, CDR2 SASEGT. This CDR3 spans 14 amino acids. CDR3 sequence (DNA): TGTGCCGGCAGTGAAGCCTGGGGAAGCTATGGCTACACCTTC. Residues: CAGSEAWGSYGYTF.